The 17 T cell receptor beta chains reported below all come from one sample, sequenced in a study of Tregs in tolerant kidney transplant recipients. No antigen is known for these receptors. FACS sorting followed a roughly six-day coculture of CFSE-labeled recipient PBMCs with irradiated graft donor PBMCs. Assay: immunoSEQ multiplex PCR; the TCRdb copy retains only in-frame clones and omits some. Recorded here are 2,000 or so clones; the top ten clones represent over 5.5%. The sequencing used CD8+ T cells from blood cultured with allogeneic cells, collected before the transplant. These receptors all stem from a human patient who received a combined kidney and bone marrow transplant.

CDR3 bases read: TGTGCCAGCAGTGAAACTAGCGGGGGCACAGATACG. Amino acid sequence: CASSETSGGTDT. The CDR3 in its entirety is CASSETSGGTDTQYF. The chain has TRBV6-4 and TRBJ2-3; 10 bases agree with TRBD2. The CDR3 extends 3 residues past the end of the read, so its final part is completed from the germline J gene. The V gene end was trimmed by 3 bases and the J gene end by 1 base; junction bases not matched to a gene: 1. Germline values: CDR1 MRHNA, CDR2 SNTAGT. The CDR3 contains 15 residues.

The CDR3 spells CASSRGSWNQPQHF. The CDR3 bases that were read are TGTGCCAGCAGTCGGGGGTCTTGGAATCAGCCC. The chain uses TRBV27 and TRBJ1-5; the D gene is possibly TRBD1 (5 bases). From the germline J gene comes the end of the CDR3, since the read stops 3 residues before it. This CDR3 contains 14 residues. With 5 bases removed from V and 4 bases from J, the gap between germline ends came to 12 bases. Germline V gives CDR1 MNHEY, CDR2 SMNVEV (reference sequence).

Points on this clone: The read comes to an end 3 residues before the CDR3 does, leaving the germline J gene to fill in the end. The gene calls are TRBV27 and TRBJ1-6, with 9 bases identical to TRBD1. This CDR3 comprises 19 residues. The V gene's germline CDR1 is MNHEY and CDR2 SMNVEV (reference sequence). After removal of 5 bases from V and 6 bases from J, the junction contained 17 bases not matched to a gene. The CDR3: CASSTEVTETGGPNSPLHF. CDR3 DNA (partial): TGTGCCAGCAGTACTGAAGTTACCGAGACAGGGGGGCCTAATTCACCC.

Judged by frequency, this clone is medium-sized (0.01 to 0.1%). The CDR3: CASVQGYYSNQPQHF. Partial CDR3 DNA: TGTGCCAGTGTACAGGGATATTATAGCAATCAGCCC. This chain uses TRBV19 with TRBJ1-5; a possible D gene is TRBD1 (6 bases). Read sequence stops 3 residues before the CDR3 end, and the germline J gene provides the missing end. The germline V gene encodes CDR1 LNHDA and CDR2 SQIVND (reference sequence). The CDR3 runs 15 residues. V was clipped by 8 bases and J by 0 bases, with 14 bases between them.

In terms of frequency, this clone is medium-sized. A junction end diverges from the germline sequence, so it may reflect a read error. The read terminates 3 residues ahead of where the CDR3 ends, so the germline J gene completes it. V and J are TRBV4-2 and TRBJ2-2, with D maybe TRBD2 (6 bases). This CDR3 comprises 16 residues. Germline CDR1 is LGHNA and CDR2 is YNFKEQ. Partial CDR3 DNA: TGCGCCAGCAGCCCCGGACTGGGAGGGAACACCGGGGAG. Translated: CASSPGLGGNTGE. The complete CDR3 sequence is CASSPGLGGNTGELFF.

To note about this clone: From the germline J gene comes the end of the CDR3, since the read stops 3 residues before it. This chain joins TRBV7-9 and TRBJ2-1; D might be TRBD1 (6 bases). The CDR3 is made up of 15 amino acids. Germline V gene sequence: CDR1 SEHNR, CDR2 FQNEAQ (reference sequence). V was shortened by 1 base and J by 0 bases, with 7 bases between the two germline ends. Partial CDR3 DNA: TGTGCCAGCAGCTTAGAGGGGGTCTCCTACAATGAG. The encoded protein is CASSLEGVSYNE. The whole CDR3 sequence is CASSLEGVSYNEQFF.

In regard to this clone: The missing CDR3 end, 3 residues past where the read stops, is filled in from the germline J gene. V usage is TRBV6-1 and J usage is TRBJ2-3; TRBD1 might be the D (5 bases). The CDR3 is 17 residues long. CDR1 is MNHNS, CDR2 SASEGT, per germline. Deletions cut 2 bases from V and 0 bases from J, with 15 bases between. CDR3 DNA, as far as it was read: TGTGCCAGCAGTGAATACTGGACACCGTCTAGCACAGATACG. It yields the protein CASSEYWTPSSTDT. The whole CDR3 sequence is CASSEYWTPSSTDTQYF.

With regard to this clone: The DNA ends 3 residues before the CDR3 does, and the rest of the CDR3 is filled in from the germline J gene. This chain uses TRBV13 with TRBJ2-7; TRBD2 is a possible D gene (5 bases). This CDR3 comprises 12 residues. Germline assignment: CDR1 PRHDT and CDR2 FYEKMQ (reference sequence). V was shortened by 4 bases and J by 2 bases, with 6 bases between the two germline ends. The CDR3 DNA, read in part, is TGTGCCAGCAGCTCCGGGGCCTACGAG. Its translation: CASSSGAYE. The entire CDR3 protein reads CASSSGAYEQYF.

Regarding this clone: The read gets to within 3 residues of the CDR3 end, and the germline J gene fills in the rest. The genes are TRBV7-6 and TRBJ2-1, with TRBD2 matching 7 bases. In germline, CDR1 is SGHVS, CDR2 FNYEAQ. The junction had 8 bases not matched to a gene; V was cut back by 1 base and J by 8 bases. The CDR3 is made up of 15 amino acids. The part of the CDR3 DNA that was read is TGTGCCAGCAGCTTAGGGGGGGGGAGGGTAGATGAG. Its protein is CASSLGGGRVDE. The complete CDR3 reads CASSLGGGRVDEQFF.

Comment on this clone: Read data end 3 residues before the CDR3 end; the end is taken from the germline J gene. The rearrangement joins TRBV2 to TRBJ1-1; TRBD1 might be the D (5 bases). This CDR3 is 17 amino acids long. Germline CDR1 SNHLY, CDR2 FYNNEI. Trimming pared 1 base from V and 2 bases from J, leaving 17 bases between. CDR3 DNA, as far as it was read: TGTGCCAGCAGTGAAGGCGAAGGGGCTGGTTATAACACTGAA. This sequence encodes CASSEGEGAGYNTE. The full CDR3 sequence reads CASSEGEGAGYNTEAFF.

In regard to this clone: The observed sequence ends 3 residues before the CDR3 terminus, with the missing tail filled in from the germline J gene. The chain joins TRBV5-1 to TRBJ1-5, with 7 bases that match TRBD1. CDR3 length: 14 residues. The germline V gene has CDR1 SGHRS and CDR2 YFSETQ. V lost 3 bases and J lost 6; bases outside the gene matches: 6. The CDR3 DNA, read in part, is TGCGCCAGCAGCTCGGGACAGCCGGGTCAGCCC. It is translated as CASSSGQPGQP. The CDR3 in its entirety is CASSSGQPGQPQHF.

This clone is identified as medium-sized from frequency. The CDR3 goes on 3 residues after the read ends, and that part is filled in from the germline J gene. The chain links TRBV7-6 to TRBJ2-3; D ambiguous. The CDR3 covers 15 residues. Germline CDR1 SGHVS, CDR2 FNYEAQ. V was shortened by 0 bases and J by 5 bases, with 12 bases between the two germline ends. The chain's CDR3 is CASSLASLAGDTQYF. Partial CDR3 DNA: TGTGCCAGCAGCTTAGCGAGTTTAGCTGGAGATACG.

Remarks on this clone: The read stops 3 residues short of the end of the CDR3; the missing end is completed from the germline J gene. V and J are TRBV11-2 and TRBJ2-1; 7 bases agree with TRBD2. With V trimmed by 8 bases and J by 4 bases, 2 bases remained unmatched. The CDR3 has 12 residues. Per germline, CDR1 SGHAT and CDR2 FQNNGV. The covered CDR3 bases are TGTGCCAGCCCCGGGGGGTACAATGAG. This sequence encodes CASPGGYNE. The entire CDR3 is CASPGGYNEQFF.

Considering frequency, this clone is medium-sized. Read sequence stops 3 residues before the CDR3 end, and the germline J gene provides the missing end. V and J are TRBV5-1 and TRBJ2-3; 9 positions agree with TRBD2. V lost 2 bases and J lost 2; bases outside the gene matches: 6. Germline values: CDR1 SGHRS, CDR2 YFSETQ. This CDR3 spans 16 amino acids. CDR3 bases read: TGCGCCAGCAGCTTCCGCGGGAGGGCCACCACAGATACG. Protein: CASSFRGRATTDT. The whole CDR3 is CASSFRGRATTDTQYF.

Turning to this clone: The read ends 3 residues early relative to the CDR3; the germline J gene fills the gap. The genes are TRBV19 and TRBJ2-3; unclear D gene. Germline CDR1 reads LNHDA; CDR2 reads SQIVND (reference sequence). The V and J ends lost 1 base and 4 bases respectively, with 6 bases between them. This CDR3 region has 13 residues. The CDR3 protein is CASSIALPDTQYF. Partial CDR3 DNA: TGTGCCAGTAGTATAGCCCTCCCAGATACG.

A remark on this clone: The read falls 3 residues short of the CDR3 end, and the missing part is taken from the germline J gene. The chain links TRBV5-3 to TRBJ2-1; 8 bases match TRBD2. TRBV5-3 carries the ORF label, with uncertain function. This CDR3 has 17 residues. V lost 0 bases to trimming and J lost 5 bases; unmatched junction nucleotides: 10. The CDR3 DNA, read in part, is TGTGCCAGAAGCTTGGAAGGGAGGCGGGGGGCCAACAATGAG. It is translated as CARSLEGRRGANNE. The entire CDR3 sequence reads CARSLEGRRGANNEQFF.

Worth noting for this clone: The CDR3 end is not reached by the read, which stops 3 residues before it; the germline J gene fills it in. The V call is TRBV5-4, the J call TRBJ2-7; D possibly corresponds to TRBD2 (5 bases). Trimming cost V 4 bases and J 1 base, with 9 bases left between them. The length of the CDR3 is 13 residues. From germline, CDR1 is SGHNT and CDR2 YYREEE (reference sequence). The CDR3 bases that were read are TGTGCCAGCAGCACGGACTTTTCCTACGAG. Protein sequence: CASSTDFSYE. The CDR3 as a whole reads CASSTDFSYEQYF.